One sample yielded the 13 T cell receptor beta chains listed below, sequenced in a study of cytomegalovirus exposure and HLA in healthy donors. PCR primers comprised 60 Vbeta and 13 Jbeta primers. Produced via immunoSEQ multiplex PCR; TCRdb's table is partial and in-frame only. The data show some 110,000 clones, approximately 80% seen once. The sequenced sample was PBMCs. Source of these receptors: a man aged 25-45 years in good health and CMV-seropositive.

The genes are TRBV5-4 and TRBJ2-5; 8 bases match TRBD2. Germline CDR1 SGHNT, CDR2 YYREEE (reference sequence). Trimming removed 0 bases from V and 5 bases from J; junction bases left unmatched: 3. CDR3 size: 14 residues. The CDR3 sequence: CASSLAGGLETQYF. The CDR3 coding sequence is TGTGCCAGCAGCTTGGCGGGGGGGCTGGAGACCCAGTACTTC.

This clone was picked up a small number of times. CDR3 DNA sequence: TGTGCCAGCAGCCAAGGACTCCTGGACAGGGGGCTTGGCTACACCTTC. Its translation: CASSQGLLDRGLGYTF. This sequence joins TRBV14 and TRBJ1-2, with 11 bases matching TRBD1. From germline, CDR1 is SGHDN and CDR2 FVKESK. V dropped 1 base and J dropped 7; count of bases not matched to a gene: 8. CDR3 length: 16 amino acids.

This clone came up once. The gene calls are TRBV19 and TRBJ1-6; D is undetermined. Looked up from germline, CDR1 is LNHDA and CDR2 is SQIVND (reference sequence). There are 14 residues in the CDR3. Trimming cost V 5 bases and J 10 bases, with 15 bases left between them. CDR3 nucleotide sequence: TGTGCCAGTAGTGAGGGCCACCGCGGATCACCCCTCCACTTT. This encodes CASSEGHRGSPLHF.

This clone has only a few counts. For the CDR3, the DNA is TGTGCCAGCAGTGAAAAGACTAGCGGGGAGGTCAGTGAGCAGTTCTTC. Its translation: CASSEKTSGEVSEQFF. The rearrangement joins TRBV6-1 to TRBJ2-1, with 11 bases aligning to TRBD2. CDR1 is MNHNS and CDR2 is SASEGT in the germline V gene. The V gene end was trimmed by 2 bases and the J gene end by 9 bases; junction bases not matched to a gene: 9. The CDR3 contains 16 residues.

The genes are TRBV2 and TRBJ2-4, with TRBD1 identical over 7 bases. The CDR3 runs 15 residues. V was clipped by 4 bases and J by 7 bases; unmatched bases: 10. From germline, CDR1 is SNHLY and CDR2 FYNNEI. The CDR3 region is CASSVSRGLFNIQYF. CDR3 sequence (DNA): TGTGCCAGCAGTGTTTCTAGGGGGCTTTTCAACATTCAGTACTTC.

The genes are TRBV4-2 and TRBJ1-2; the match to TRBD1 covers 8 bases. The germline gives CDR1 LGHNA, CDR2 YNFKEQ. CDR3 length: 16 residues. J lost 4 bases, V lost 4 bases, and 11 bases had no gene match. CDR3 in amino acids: CASSRSTGGEVYGYTF. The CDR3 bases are TGTGCCAGCAGCCGGTCAACAGGGGGTGAGGTCTATGGCTACACCTTC.

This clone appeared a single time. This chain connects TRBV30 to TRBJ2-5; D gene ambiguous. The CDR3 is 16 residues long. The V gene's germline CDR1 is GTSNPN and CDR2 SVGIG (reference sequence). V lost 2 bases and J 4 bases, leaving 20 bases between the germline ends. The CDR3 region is CAWSPIGGVGGETQYF. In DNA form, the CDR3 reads TGTGCCTGGAGTCCTATAGGCGGTGTCGGTGGAGAGACCCAGTACTTC.

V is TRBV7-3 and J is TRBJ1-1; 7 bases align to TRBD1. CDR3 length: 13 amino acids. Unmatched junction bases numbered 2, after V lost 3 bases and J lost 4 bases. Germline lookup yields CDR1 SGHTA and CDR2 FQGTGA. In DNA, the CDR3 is TGTGCCAGCAGCTTCCAGGGGGGCACTGAAGCTTTCTTT. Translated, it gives CASSFQGGTEAFF.

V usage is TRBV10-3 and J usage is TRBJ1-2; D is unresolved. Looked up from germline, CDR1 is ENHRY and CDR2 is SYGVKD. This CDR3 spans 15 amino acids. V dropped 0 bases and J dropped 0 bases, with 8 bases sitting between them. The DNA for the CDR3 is TGTGCCATCAGTGAGTCTCAGATCGCTAACTATGGCTACACCTTC. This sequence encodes CAISESQIANYGYTF.

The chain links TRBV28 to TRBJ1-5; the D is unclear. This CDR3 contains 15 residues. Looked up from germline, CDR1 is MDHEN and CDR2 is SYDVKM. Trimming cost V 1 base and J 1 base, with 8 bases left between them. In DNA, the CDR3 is TGTGCCAGCAGTTTATCCGGGGAGAGCAATCAGCCCCAGCATTTT. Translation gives CASSLSGESNQPQHF.

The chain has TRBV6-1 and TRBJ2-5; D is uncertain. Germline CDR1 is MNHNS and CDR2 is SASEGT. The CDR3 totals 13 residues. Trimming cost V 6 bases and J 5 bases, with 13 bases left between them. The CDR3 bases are TGTGCCAGCAGCCAGACTCTTTTGGAGACCCAGTACTTC. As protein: CASSQTLLETQYF.

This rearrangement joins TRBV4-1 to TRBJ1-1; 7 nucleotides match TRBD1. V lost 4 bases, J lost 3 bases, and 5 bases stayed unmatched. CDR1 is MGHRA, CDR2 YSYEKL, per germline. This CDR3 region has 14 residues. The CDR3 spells CASSLRQGDTEAFF. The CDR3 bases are TGCGCCAGCAGCCTTCGACAGGGAGACACTGAAGCTTTCTTT.

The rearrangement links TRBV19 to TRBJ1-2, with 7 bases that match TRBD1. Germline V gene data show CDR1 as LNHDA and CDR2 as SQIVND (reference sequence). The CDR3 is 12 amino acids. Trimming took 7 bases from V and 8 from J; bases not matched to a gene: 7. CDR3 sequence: CASNRQGGGYTF. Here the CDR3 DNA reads TGTGCCAGTAACAGACAGGGCGGCGGCTACACCTTC.